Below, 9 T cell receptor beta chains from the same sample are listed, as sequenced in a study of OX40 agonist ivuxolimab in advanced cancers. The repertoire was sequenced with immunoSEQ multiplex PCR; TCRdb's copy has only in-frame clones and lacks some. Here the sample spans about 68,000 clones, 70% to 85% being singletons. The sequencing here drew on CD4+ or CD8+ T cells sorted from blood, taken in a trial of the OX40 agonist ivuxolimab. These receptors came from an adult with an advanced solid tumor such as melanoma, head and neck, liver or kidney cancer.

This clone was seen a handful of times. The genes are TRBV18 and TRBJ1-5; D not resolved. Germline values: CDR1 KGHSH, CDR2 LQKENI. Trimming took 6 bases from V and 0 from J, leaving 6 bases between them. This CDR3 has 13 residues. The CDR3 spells CASSGDSNQPQHF. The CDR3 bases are TGTGCCAGCTCCGGGGATAGCAATCAGCCCCAGCATTTT.

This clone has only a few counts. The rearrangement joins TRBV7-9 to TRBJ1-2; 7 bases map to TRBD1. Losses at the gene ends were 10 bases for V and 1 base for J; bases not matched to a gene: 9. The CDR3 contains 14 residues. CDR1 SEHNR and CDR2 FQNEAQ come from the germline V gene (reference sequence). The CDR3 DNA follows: TGTGCCACCTCCCTAGGGGGCCTTAACTATGGCTACACCTTC. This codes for CATSLGGLNYGYTF.

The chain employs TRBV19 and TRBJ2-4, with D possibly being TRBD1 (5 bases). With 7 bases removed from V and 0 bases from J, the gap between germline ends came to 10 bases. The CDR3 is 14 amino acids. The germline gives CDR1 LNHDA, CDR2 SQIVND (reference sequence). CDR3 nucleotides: TGTGCCAGTAAACAGGATCTAGCCAAAAACATTCAGTACTTC. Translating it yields CASKQDLAKNIQYF. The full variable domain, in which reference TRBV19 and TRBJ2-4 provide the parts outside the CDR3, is DGGITQSPKYLFRKEGQNVTLSCEQNLNHDAMYWYRQDPGQGLRLIYYSQIVNDFQKGDIAEGYSVSREKKESFPLTVTSAQKNPTAFYLCASKQDLAKNIQYFGAGTRLSVL.

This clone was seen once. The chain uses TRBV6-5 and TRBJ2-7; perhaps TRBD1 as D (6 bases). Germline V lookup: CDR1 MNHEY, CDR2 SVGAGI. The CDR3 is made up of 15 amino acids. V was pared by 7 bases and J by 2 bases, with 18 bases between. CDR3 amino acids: CASTSPHRAPYEQYF. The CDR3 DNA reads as TGTGCCAGCACCTCCCCCCACAGGGCCCCCTACGAGCAGTACTTC.

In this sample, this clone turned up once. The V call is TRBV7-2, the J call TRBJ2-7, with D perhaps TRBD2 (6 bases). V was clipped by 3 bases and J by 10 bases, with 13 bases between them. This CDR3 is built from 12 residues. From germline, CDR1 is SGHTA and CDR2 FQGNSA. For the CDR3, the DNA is TGTGCCAGCAGCTTCCCCGGTAGCGGACAGTACTTC. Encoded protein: CASSFPGSGQYF.

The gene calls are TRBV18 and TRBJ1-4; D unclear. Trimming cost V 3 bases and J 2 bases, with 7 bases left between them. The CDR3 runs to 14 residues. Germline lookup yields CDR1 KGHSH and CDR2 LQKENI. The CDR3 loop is CASSPDSTNEKLFF. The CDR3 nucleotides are TGTGCCAGCTCACCGGATAGCACTAATGAAAAACTGTTTTTT.

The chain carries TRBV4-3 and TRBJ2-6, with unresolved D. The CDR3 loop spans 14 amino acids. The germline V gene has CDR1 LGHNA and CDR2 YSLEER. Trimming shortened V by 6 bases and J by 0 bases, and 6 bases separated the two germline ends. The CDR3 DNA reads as TGCGCCAGCAGACGCACCTCTGGGGCCAACGTCCTGACTTTC. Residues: CASRRTSGANVLTF.

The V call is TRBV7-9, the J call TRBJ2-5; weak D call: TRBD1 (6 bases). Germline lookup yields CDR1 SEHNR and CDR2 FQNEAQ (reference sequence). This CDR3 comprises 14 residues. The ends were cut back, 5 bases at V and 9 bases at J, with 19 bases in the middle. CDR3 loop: CASSPLAAGAAQYF. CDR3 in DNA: TGTGCCAGCAGCCCACTTGCTGCAGGGGCGGCCCAGTACTTC.

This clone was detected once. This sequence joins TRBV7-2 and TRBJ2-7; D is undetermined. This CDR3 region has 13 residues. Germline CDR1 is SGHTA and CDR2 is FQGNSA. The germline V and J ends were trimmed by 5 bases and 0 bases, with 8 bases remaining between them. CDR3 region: CASSSLSSYEQYF. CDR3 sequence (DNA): TGTGCCAGCAGCAGCCTCTCCTCCTACGAGCAGTACTTC.